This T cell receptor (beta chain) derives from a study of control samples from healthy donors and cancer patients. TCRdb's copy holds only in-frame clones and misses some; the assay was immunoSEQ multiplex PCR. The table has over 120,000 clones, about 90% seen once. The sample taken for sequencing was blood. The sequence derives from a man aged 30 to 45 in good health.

The CDR3 DNA reads as TGTGCCAGCGGGGGGGCCATCCAAACGTTCACAGATACGCAGTATTTT. This gives the protein CASGGAIQTFTDTQYF. The chain employs TRBV9 and TRBJ2-3, with D tentatively TRBD2 (7 bases). Germline V gene sequence: CDR1 SGDLS, CDR2 YYNGEE. Trimming cost V 7 bases and J 2 bases, with 20 bases left between them. The CDR3 loop spans 16 amino acids.